One sample yielded the 20 T cell receptor beta chains listed below, sequenced in a study of T-cell memory formation after mild COVID-19. TCRdb reprocessed the 5' RACE reads with MiXCR, giving one entry per CDR3 protein. The sample holds over 450,000 distinct CDR3 sequences, 20% seen once. Sample: PBMCs or a T cell subset sorted from them (not recorded which). The receptors stem from an adult woman who had mild COVID-19 (a few samples of this study predate the infection). Cell type and time point are not known.

This clonotype was counted only a few times. This rearrangement joins TRBV7-9 to TRBJ1-2; 7 nucleotides match TRBD1. The CDR3 contains 15 residues. V shed 2 bases, J shed 4 bases, and the junction held 7 bases outside the gene matches. Germline lookup yields CDR1 SEHNR and CDR2 FQNEAQ (reference sequence). CDR3 loop: CASSLTGEFGYGYTF. DNA of the CDR3: TGTGCCAGCAGCTTAACAGGGGAGTTCGGCTATGGCTACACCTTC.

This clonotype was detected only a few times. V and J are TRBV24-1 and TRBJ2-1, with 7 bases identical to TRBD1. Germline lookup yields CDR1 KGHDR and CDR2 SFDVKD. The CDR3 has 14 amino acids. The V gene end was trimmed by 5 bases and the J gene end by 10 bases; junction bases not matched to a gene: 10. The CDR3 here is CATSAGTAPQEQFF. The CDR3 bases are TGTGCCACCAGTGCCGGGACAGCTCCTCAGGAGCAGTTCTTC.

The rearrangement joins TRBV18 to TRBJ2-3, with D hard to call. Trimming pared 7 bases from V and 0 bases from J, leaving 2 bases between. The CDR3 length is 11 residues. Germline CDR1 is KGHSH and CDR2 is LQKENI. The CDR3 reads CASWSTDTQYF. Written as DNA, the CDR3 is TGTGCCAGCTGGAGCACAGATACGCAGTATTTT.

This clonotype has only a few counts. CDR3 DNA: TGTGCCAGCAGCGTAATGGGACTAGCGGGCTACGAGCAGTACTTC. Its protein product is CASSVMGLAGYEQYF. The chain carries TRBV7-3 and TRBJ2-7; 12 positions agree with TRBD2. Germline lookup yields CDR1 SGHTA and CDR2 FQGTGA. J was trimmed by 3 bases and V by 5 bases; bases with no gene match: 5. This CDR3 is built from 15 residues.

The chain joins TRBV29-1 to TRBJ2-1; D is ambiguous. The CDR3 has 16 amino acids. V was trimmed by 1 base and J by 2 bases, leaving 15 bases between them. The germline V gene encodes CDR1 SQVTM and CDR2 ANQGSEA. CDR3 protein: CSVEGLETPPYNEQFF. The CDR3 DNA is TGCAGCGTTGAAGGTCTCGAGACACCCCCCTACAATGAGCAGTTCTTC.

This chain links TRBV3-1 with TRBJ2-5, with D perhaps given as TRBD1 or TRBD2 (5 bases each). V gave up 6 bases and J gave up 1 base, with 12 bases separating them. CDR3 length: 14 amino acids. Germline V gene data show CDR1 as LGHDT and CDR2 as YNNKEL (reference sequence). The CDR3 sequence is CASRPGRPQETQYF. The CDR3 DNA sequence: TGTGCCAGCAGACCGGGACGGCCCCAAGAGACCCAGTACTTC.

This clonotype was seen repeatedly, ten times or more. The chain combines TRBV6-6 with TRBJ2-2; D unresolved. The V gene lost 7 bases and the J gene lost 2 bases, with 2 bases spanning the gap. CDR3 length: 11 residues. In germline, CDR1 is MNHNY, CDR2 SVGAGI (reference sequence). This CDR3 is CASTNTGELFF. The CDR3 DNA follows: TGTGCCAGCACAAACACCGGGGAGCTGTTTTTT.

Only a few counts were recorded for this clonotype. V gene TRBV5-6 combines with J gene TRBJ2-1; TRBD1 matches at 8 bases. The CDR3 is made up of 15 amino acids. The germline V gene encodes CDR1 SGHDT and CDR2 YYEEEE. V gave up 0 bases and J gave up 2 bases; unmatched junction bases: 1. In DNA, the CDR3 is TGTGCCAGCAGCTTGGGGACAGGGACCTACAATGAGCAGTTCTTC. Amino acids: CASSLGTGTYNEQFF.

V usage is TRBV7-9 and J usage is TRBJ2-7; tentatively, D is TRBD1 (5 bases). Trimming shortened V by 5 bases and J by 2 bases, and 13 bases separated the two germline ends. Germline loops: CDR1 SEHNR, CDR2 FQNEAQ (reference sequence). The CDR3 has 14 amino acids. As DNA, the CDR3 is TGTGCCAGCAGCCCTGCAGGGTCCCCCTACGAGCAGTACTTC. It yields the protein CASSPAGSPYEQYF.

V and J are TRBV5-6 and TRBJ1-5; D gene uncertain. Germline CDR1 SGHDT, CDR2 YYEEEE. This CDR3 comprises 15 residues. V lost 0 bases to trimming and J lost 2 bases, with 9 bases between them. The CDR3: CASSLGGIGNQPQHF. CDR3 DNA: TGTGCCAGCAGCTTGGGGGGTATCGGCAATCAGCCCCAGCATTTT.

This clonotype was counted at least ten times. The rearrangement uses TRBV4-2 and TRBJ2-7, with 9 nucleotides matching TRBD2. The V gene end was trimmed by 0 bases and the J gene end by 2 bases; junction bases not matched to a gene: 5. The CDR3 has 16 amino acids. Germline assignment: CDR1 LGHNA and CDR2 YNFKEQ. This CDR3 reads CASSQEGLAGTYEQYF. As DNA, the CDR3 is TGTGCCAGCAGCCAAGAGGGGCTAGCGGGGACCTACGAGCAGTACTTC.

J is TRBJ2-3 and V is TRBV11-3; TRBD1 matches at 7 bases. The length of the CDR3 is 16 residues. Trimming took 5 bases from V and 0 from J; bases not matched to a gene: 8. Germline CDR1 and CDR2: SGHNT and YENEEA. The CDR3 here is CASSPRQGASTDTQYF. The CDR3 bases are TGTGCCAGCAGCCCGCGACAGGGCGCTAGCACAGATACGCAGTATTTT.

This clonotype turned up a few times. The rearrangement joins TRBV5-8 to TRBJ1-5; D not resolved. The germline CDR1 and CDR2 sequences are SGHTS and YDEGEE. The CDR3 is 17 amino acids. Trimming shortened V by 6 bases and J by 5 bases, and 24 bases separated the two germline ends. The CDR3 coding sequence is TGTGCCAGCATCCTCTCCACCATGGTTTCTTCGGATCAGCCCCAGCATTTT. It translates to CASILSTMVSSDQPQHF.

This clonotype appeared a few times. The chain combines TRBV20-1 with TRBJ2-7, with D tentatively TRBD2 (5 bases). The V end was cut by 2 bases, the J end by 7 bases, with 9 bases between. The CDR3 totals 11 residues. The germline CDR1 and CDR2 sequences are DFQATT and SNEGSKA (reference sequence). Written as DNA, the CDR3 is TGCAGTGCTAGATCAGGCGGGGAGCAGTACTTC. Protein: CSARSGGEQYF.

This clonotype was counted between two and nine times. This rearrangement joins TRBV30 to TRBJ2-3, with 9 bases lining up with TRBD2. The CDR3 runs to 14 residues. Unmatched junction bases numbered 11, after V lost 0 bases and J lost 13 bases. Germline lookup yields CDR1 GTSNPN and CDR2 SVGIG (reference sequence). The DNA of the CDR3 is TGTGCCTGGAGTGTACCGGTTAGCGGGGGCCAGGAGTATTTT. This gives the protein CAWSVPVSGGQEYF.

V usage is TRBV5-1 and J usage is TRBJ2-2; TRBD2 might be the D (6 bases). Trimming removed 7 bases from V and 8 bases from J, with 21 bases in between. The CDR3 spans 15 residues. CDR1 and CDR2 from the germline V gene are SGHRS and YFSETQ. CDR3 sequence (DNA): TGCGCCAGCTACGACAACTGGAGGGTGAGGGGGGAGCTGTTTTTT. Translation: CASYDNWRVRGELFF.

V usage is TRBV2 and J usage is TRBJ2-7, with no clear D. The CDR3 sequence is 14 residues long. Trimming removed 3 bases at V and 3 bases at J, with 12 bases between. CDR1 and CDR2 (germline): SNHLY, FYNNEI. Written as DNA, the CDR3 is TGTGCCAGCAGTGAGAACAGCGTCCTCTACGAGCAGTACTTC. Translated: CASSENSVLYEQYF.

The chain combines TRBV10-3 with TRBJ1-1; 10 bases line up with TRBD1. This CDR3 has 14 residues. Germline assignment: CDR1 ENHRY and CDR2 SYGVKD. V lost 11 bases and J lost 6; bases outside the gene matches: 12. The CDR3 loop reads CAAQTGGAGAEAFF. The DNA for the CDR3 is TGTGCCGCCCAGACAGGGGGCGCGGGCGCTGAAGCTTTCTTT.

This clonotype appeared a few times. The chain joins TRBV7-3 to TRBJ2-3, with D perhaps matching TRBD2 (7 bases). The CDR3 is 14 residues long. V shed 6 bases and J shed 6 bases, with 16 bases lying between them. CDR1 SGHTA and CDR2 FQGTGA come from the germline V gene. The CDR3 DNA follows: TGTGCCAGCAGTCCCGAGGGGGAGGGGGATACGCAGTATTTT. It specifies CASSPEGEGDTQYF.

This clonotype was seen a handful of times. The chain has TRBV11-2 and TRBJ2-1; 8 nucleotides align to TRBD1. V shed 8 bases, J shed 1 base, and the junction held 7 bases outside the gene matches. Germline assignment: CDR1 SGHAT and CDR2 FQNNGV. There are 15 residues in the CDR3. For the CDR3, the DNA is TGTGCCAGCCGAATCGACAGGGGTTCCTACAATGAGCAGTTCTTC. It is translated as CASRIDRGSYNEQFF.